This entry describes one T cell receptor (beta chain). The entry originates in a study of blood T cell repertoires in COVID-19. Study at large: From T cells, B-cell-depleted T cells, or PBMCs came the material, which was cDNA or gDNA.

The assay was immunoSEQ multiplex PCR, and TCRdb's table has in-frame clones only and misses some. This table has some 140,000 clones, 80% to 85% appearing once. Per germline, CDR1 SNHLY and CDR2 FYNNEI. After removal of 4 bases from V and 1 base from J, the junction contained 6 bases not matched to a gene. CDR3 length equals 16 residues. The chain employs TRBV2 and TRBJ2-2; 7 bases match TRBD2. The sample consisted of peripheral blood. This TCR came from a woman aged 55-70 years with active or convalescent COVID-19. The CDR3 here is CASSAFSGGNTGELFF. In DNA, the CDR3 is TGTGCCAGCAGTGCATTTTCGGGGGGGAACACCGGGGAGCTGTTTTTT. Variable domain in full (rest from reference TRBV2 and TRBJ2-2): EPEVTQTPSHQVTQMGQEVILRCVPISNHLYFYWYRQILGQKVEFLVSFYNNEISEKSEIFDDQFSVERPDGSNFTLKIRSTKLEDSAMYFCASSAFSGGNTGELFFGEGSRLTVL.